This section outlines one TCR beta chain sequence together with its context. The data stem from a study of T cells in narcolepsy. TCRdb's table, derived via immunoSEQ multiplex PCR, lists solely in-frame clones and lacks some. Of approximately 25,000 clones in the sample, approximately 79% were seen once. The CDR3 has 15 residues. The V gene's germline CDR1 is KGHSH and CDR2 LQKENI. The ends were cut back, 3 bases at V and 5 bases at J, with 17 bases in the middle. The receptor comes from a human donor in good health. The sequenced sample consisted of memory (CD45RA-) CD4+ T cells from blood. The chain combines TRBV18 with TRBJ2-7; D unclear. Written as DNA, the CDR3 is TGTGCCAGCTCACCTGTTCCGACACCCCCCAACGAGCAGTACTTC. The encoded protein is CASSPVPTPPNEQYF.